This TCR beta chain stems from a study of cytomegalovirus exposure and HLA in healthy donors. Study overall: Falling in the Caucasian-associated ancestry cluster were about four fifths of approximately 410 genotyped donors.

Only one count was recorded for this clone. The antigen remains unidentified. CDR1 is MNHEY, CDR2 SMNVEV, per germline (reference sequence). This CDR3 has 13 amino acids. In the PCR, 60 Vbeta and 13 Jbeta primers were used. This table comes from immunoSEQ multiplex PCR, and its TCRdb copy is limited to in-frame clones, with some not included. The profile covers around 140,000 clones, with over 65% appearing a single time and less than 2% taken by the ten largest. Overall study findings and caveats: Published work reported that the classifier diagnosed cytomegalovirus status with high specificity and sensitivity.

The sequencing sample was made of PBMCs. The chain couples TRBV27 to TRBJ2-5, with D perhaps matching TRBD1 (5 bases). The J call may be incorrect, as the DNA end agrees better with TRBJ2-7. This sequence originates from a man aged 35 to 55 in good health and CMV-seronegative. The CDR3 protein is CASSLTQAHEQYF. CDR3 sequence (DNA): TGTGCCAGCAGTTTAACACAGGCCCACGAGCAGTACTTC.